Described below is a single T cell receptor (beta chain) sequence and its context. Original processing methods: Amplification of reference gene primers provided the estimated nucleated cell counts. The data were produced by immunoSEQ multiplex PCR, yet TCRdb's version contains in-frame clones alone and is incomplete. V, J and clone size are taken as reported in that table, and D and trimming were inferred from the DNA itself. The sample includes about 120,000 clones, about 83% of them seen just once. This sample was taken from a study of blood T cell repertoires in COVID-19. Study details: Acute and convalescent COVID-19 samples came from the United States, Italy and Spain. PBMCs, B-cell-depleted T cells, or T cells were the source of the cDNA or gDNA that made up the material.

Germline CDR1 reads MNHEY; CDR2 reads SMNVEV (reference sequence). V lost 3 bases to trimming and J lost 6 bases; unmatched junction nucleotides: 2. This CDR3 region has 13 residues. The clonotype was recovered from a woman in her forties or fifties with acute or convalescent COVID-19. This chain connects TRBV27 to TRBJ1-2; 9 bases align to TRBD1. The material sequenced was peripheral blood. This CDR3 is CASSFGTGNGYTF. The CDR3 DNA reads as TGTGCCAGCAGTTTCGGGACAGGGAATGGCTACACCTTC.